Listed below are T cell receptor beta chains from one sample, sequenced in a study of blood T cell repertoires in COVID-19. Repertoires were generated with immunoSEQ multiplex PCR, while TCRdb's copy carries only in-frame clones and drops some. Here the sample spans roughly 94,000 clones, roughly 88% being singletons. Sequences were obtained from peripheral blood. The receptor set was obtained from a man in his sixties with acute or convalescent COVID-19. Each CDR3 is given with its conserved first and last residue. D genes are given only for firm matches. Rows may omit the clone size; those that give it use once, few, many or a size class.

abundance	v_gene	j_gene	d_gene	CDR3nt	CDR3aa
-	TRBV7-2	TRBJ2-1	-	TGTGCCAGCAGCTTACAAGCACTGAGCTCCTACAATGAGCAGTTCTTC	CASSLQALSSYNEQFF
-	TRBV7-9	TRBJ2-1	TRBD1	TGTGCCAGCAGCTGGCCTCTTACAGGGGGCCCCTACAATGAGCAGTTCTTC	CASSWPLTGGPYNEQFF
-	TRBV9	TRBJ2-2	-	TGTGCCAGCAGGGAAGGAGTCTCCGGGGAGCTGTTTTTT	CASREGVSGELFF
-	TRBV15	TRBJ1-6	-	TGTGCCACCAGCAGAGATCCCTACGTTGGTAATTCACCCCTCCACTTT	CATSRDPYVGNSPLHF
-	TRBV18	TRBJ1-2	TRBD1	TGTGCCAGCTCGCCAACCGGGACAGGTGACTATGGCTACACCTTC	CASSPTGTGDYGYTF
-	TRBV6-6	TRBJ2-2	TRBD1	TGTGCCAGCAGTTCACGACAGGGGAACACCGGGGAGCTGTTTTTT	CASSSRQGNTGELFF
-	TRBV6-6	TRBJ1-2	TRBD1	TGTGCCAGCAGAGACGCGGGACAGAACTATGGCTACACCTTC	CASRDAGQNYGYTF
-	TRBV18	TRBJ1-2	-	TGTGCCAGCTCACCAAGGGAGTATGGCTACACCTTC	CASSPREYGYTF
-	TRBV11-2	TRBJ2-3	TRBD2	TGTGCCAGCAGCCCGAGGACTAGCCTAAAAAACACAGATACGCAGTATTTT	CASSPRTSLKNTDTQYF
-	TRBV6-5	TRBJ1-4	-	TGTGCCAGCAGCTCGCCAAGTGGGGGGGTTGAAAAACTGTTTTTT	CASSSPSGGVEKLFF
once	TRBV6-2/TRBV6-3	TRBJ2-1	-	TGTGCCAGCAGTCGACAGCCCTCCTACAATGAGCAGTTCTTC	CASSRQPSYNEQFF
-	TRBV7-2	TRBJ2-1	TRBD2	TGTGCCAGCAGCTTAGAGACTAGCGGATACAATGAGCAGTTCTTC	CASSLETSGYNEQFF